This T cell receptor beta chain appears in the sequencing data of a study of identical twins. This clonotype was recorded many times. Antigen: not known. The study, taken as a whole, reports: Memory repertoires lacked the insertion deficit that abundant cord blood beta clonotypes showed.

Unique molecular identifiers were in the cDNA, with template-switch universal primer binding. TCRdb fed the 5' RACE reads into MiXCR, producing one record per CDR3 protein. This sample yields fewer than 550,000 distinct CDR3 sequences, of which approximately 16% are seen a single time; 0.44% belongs to the top ten. CDR1 is MGHRA and CDR2 is YSYEKL in the germline V gene. The CDR3 contains 15 residues. The junction had 3 bases not matched to a gene; V was cut back by 1 base and J by 3 bases. The sample was also reused in another study, on yellow fever vaccine responses in identical twins.

The genes are TRBV4-1 and TRBJ2-7, with 10 bases matching TRBD2. The origin of this receptor is a woman younger than 30 in good health. Sequences were obtained from CD4+ T cells sorted from blood. The chain's CDR3 is CASSQGLAGGYEQYF. CDR3 coding DNA: TGCGCCAGCAGCCAAGGGTTAGCGGGAGGCTACGAGCAGTACTTC.